Listed below are T cell receptor beta chains from one sample, sequenced in a study of shared clonotypes between healthy human individuals. Measured with immunoSEQ multiplex PCR; TCRdb has only the in-frame clones, and not every one. The table records 520,000 or so clones, about four fifths of them present only once. The sequenced sample consisted of PBMCs. Receptor source: a woman aged 40 to 55 in good health. Some clones in this sample may be carry-over from other donors' samples. The CDR3 runs from the conserved cysteine through the conserved F or W. Fields, in order: D gene, J gene, clone size, V gene, CDR3 protein, CDR3 DNA. A D gene is named only where the DNA matches it firmly. Size values are once, few and many counts, or a class for expanded clones, and some rows have none.

-	TRBJ2-7	-	TRBV6-1	CASSEAIIQNF	TGTGCCAGCAGTGAAGCGATAATACAGAACTTC
TRBD1	TRBJ2-2	-	TRBV27	CASKGQGEVGELFF	TGTGCCAGCAAGGGTCAGGGGGAAGTCGGGGAGCTGTTTTTT
-	TRBJ1-2	-	TRBV6-6	CASSQAGKLGGYTF	TGTGCCAGCAGCCAAGCCGGGAAATTGGGTGGCTACACCTTC
-	TRBJ1-2	-	TRBV19	CVSSIRGQTNYGYTF	TGTGTCAGTAGTATAAGGGGACAAACTAACTATGGCTACACCTTC
-	TRBJ2-5	-	TRBV7-2	CASSFRPLGGETQYF	TGTGCCAGCAGCTTTCGACCGTTGGGGGGAGAGACCCAGTACTTC
TRBD1	TRBJ2-3	-	TRBV29-1	CSVRRTGTDTQYF	TGCAGCGTCCGGCGGACAGGGACAGATACGCAGTATTTT
TRBD2	TRBJ2-3	once	TRBV19	CASSTTSGRSTDTQYF	TGTGCCAGTAGTACCACTAGCGGGAGGTCCACAGATACGCAGTATTTT
-	TRBJ2-7	-	TRBV14	CASSLILQGEQYF	TGTGCCAGCAGCCTAATCCTACAGGGCGAGCAGTACTTC
TRBD1	TRBJ2-1	few	TRBV7-6	CASSPFATGSNEQFF	TGTGCCAGCAGCCCTTTCGCGACAGGGTCCAATGAGCAGTTCTTC
TRBD2	TRBJ2-5	-	TRBV5-8	CASSRTSRGQETQYF	TGTGCCAGCAGCCGGACTAGCAGGGGACAAGAGACCCAGTACTTC
-	TRBJ1-1	few	TRBV7-3	CASSLLGHGEAFF	TGTGCCAGCAGCTTATTGGGACACGGAGAAGCTTTCTTT
-	TRBJ1-1	few	TRBV6-1	CASSATGTQAVAFF	TGTGCCAGCAGTGCTACCGGGACCCAGGCCGTGGCTTTCTTT
-	TRBJ1-5	few	TRBV2	CASKRGSNQPQHF	TGTGCCAGCAAGCGGGGGAGCAATCAGCCCCAGCATTTT
-	TRBJ2-7	-	TRBV11-2	CASSLPGGPYEQYF	TGTGCCAGCAGCTTACCCGGGGGCCCCTACGAGCAGTACTTC
-	TRBJ2-5	-	TRBV25-1	CASSEGGLGAYETQYF	TGTGCCAGCAGTGAAGGGGGGCTAGGGGCGTACGAGACCCAGTACTTC
TRBD1	TRBJ1-1	-	TRBV7-3	CASSPVTGVATEAFF	TGTGCCAGCAGCCCCGTCACAGGGGTCGCCACTGAAGCTTTCTTT
TRBD1	TRBJ2-1	-	TRBV29-1	CSGAGTGGNEQFF	TGCAGCGGAGCCGGGACAGGGGGCAATGAGCAGTTCTTC
TRBD1	TRBJ2-7	-	TRBV7-2	CASTDRPRDSSYEQYF	TGTGCCAGCACCGACCGCCCCCGGGACAGTTCCTACGAGCAGTACTTC
-	TRBJ1-4	-	TRBV25-1	CASSTDRATNEKLFF	TGTGCCAGCAGCACGGACAGAGCAACTAATGAAAAACTGTTTTTT
-	TRBJ1-4	-	TRBV18	CASSPDGLGSLKLFF	TGTGCCAGCTCACCAGACGGGCTCGGTTCTCTAAAACTGTTTTTT
TRBD2	TRBJ2-3	-	TRBV28	CASSLLGGMWQGVTDTQYF	TGTGCCAGCAGTTTATTGGGGGGGATGTGGCAGGGTGTGACAGATACGCAGTATTTT
-	TRBJ2-1	-	TRBV7-8	CASSPKGSVSSYNEQFF	TGTGCCAGCAGCCCGAAGGGTAGCGTAAGCTCCTACAATGAGCAGTTCTTC
-	TRBJ2-7	once	TRBV7-2	CASSFISRSSYEQYF	TGTGCCAGCAGCTTTATTAGCCGGAGCTCCTACGAGCAGTACTTC
TRBD2	TRBJ2-1	-	TRBV25-1	CASSAGLAGSNSEQFF	TGTGCCAGCAGCGCGGGACTAGCGGGATCTAACAGTGAGCAGTTCTTC
-	TRBJ2-1	-	TRBV28	CASSLRSSYNEQFF	TGTGCCAGCAGTTTACGGAGCTCCTACAATGAGCAGTTCTTC
-	TRBJ2-7	-	TRBV6-1	CASSPQQVLSYEQYF	TGTGCCAGCAGTCCCCAACAGGTCCTCTCCTACGAGCAGTACTTC
-	TRBJ2-1	-	TRBV7-9	CASTDNEQFF	TGTGCCAGCACGGACAATGAGCAGTTCTTC
TRBD2	TRBJ2-3	-	TRBV5-1	CASRETSGAGQDTQYF	TGCGCCAGCAGGGAAACTAGCGGAGCCGGACAAGATACGCAGTATTTT
-	TRBJ2-5	-	TRBV5-6	CASSLIGRQETQYF	TGTGCCAGCAGCTTGATCGGACGCCAAGAGACCCAGTACTTC
-	TRBJ1-1	-	TRBV7-2	CASSPAGAYTEAFF	TGTGCCAGCAGCCCGGCGGGGGCATACACTGAAGCTTTCTTT
-	TRBJ2-2	-	TRBV21-1	CASSKGAQGRRGLNTGELFF	TGTGCCAGCAGCAAAGGGGCCCAAGGCAGAAGGGGTCTGAACACCGGGGAGCTGTTTTTT
-	TRBJ2-5	-	TRBV5-1	CASSLQEETQYF	TGCGCCAGCAGCTTACAAGAAGAGACCCAGTACTTC
-	TRBJ1-4	-	TRBV4-1	CASSQVGGKRNEKLFF	TGCGCCAGCAGCCAAGTAGGCGGCAAACGCAATGAAAAACTGTTTTTT
-	TRBJ2-1	few	TRBV28	CASSPAGLYRQQEQFF	TGTGCCAGCAGCCCCGCGGGGCTCTACCGCCAACAAGAGCAGTTCTTC
-	TRBJ2-7	-	TRBV5-6	CASSFGRASSYEQYF	TGTGCCAGCAGCTTCGGTAGGGCAAGTTCCTACGAGCAGTACTTC
TRBD2	TRBJ2-2	-	TRBV7-3	CATRLAGGPVGELFF	TGTGCCACCAGATTAGCGGGAGGGCCGGTCGGGGAGCTGTTTTTT
TRBD2	TRBJ2-1	-	TRBV5-1	CASSFEPPGGEQFF	TGCGCCAGCAGTTTCGAGCCGCCGGGGGGTGAGCAGTTCTTC
-	TRBJ2-3	once	TRBV7-2	CASRGAATDTQYF	TGTGCCAGCCGGGGGGCCGCCACAGATACGCAGTATTTT
TRBD2	TRBJ2-3	-	TRBV5-1	CASSSQLAVGFTDTQYF	TGCGCCAGCAGCTCCCAACTAGCGGTGGGGTTCACAGATACGCAGTATTTT
TRBD1	TRBJ2-1	-	TRBV10-3	CAVWRTGGEQFF	TGTGCCGTCTGGAGGACAGGGGGTGAGCAGTTCTTC
TRBD2	TRBJ2-1	once	TRBV5-4	CASSLWRGAGLDEQFF	TGTGCCAGCAGCCTATGGCGGGGGGCAGGTTTGGATGAGCAGTTCTTC
TRBD1	TRBJ1-2	-	TRBV28	CASSLQGAGGYTF	TGTGCCAGCAGTTTACAGGGGGCCGGGGGCTACACCTTC
-	TRBJ1-5	-	TRBV6-1	CASSEGGAVSQHF	TGTGCCAGCAGTGAAGGCGGCGCGGTGTCCCAGCATTTT
TRBD1	TRBJ2-7	few	TRBV6-5	CASSLDRGPYEQYF	TGTGCCAGCAGTTTGGACAGGGGGCCCTACGAGCAGTACTTC
-	TRBJ2-2	-	TRBV7-3	CASSLAGTTGELFF	TGTGCCAGCAGCTTAGCGGGAACCACCGGGGAGCTGTTTTTT
-	TRBJ1-2	-	TRBV7-2	CASSETYNYGYTF	TGTGCCAGCAGCGAGACCTATAACTATGGCTACACCTTC
-	TRBJ1-1	once	TRBV6-6	CASSTPGGNTEAFF	TGTGCCAGCAGTACCCCTGGGGGGAACACTGAAGCTTTCTTT
-	TRBJ2-1	-	TRBV7-3	CASGSLGYNEQFF	TGTGCCAGCGGGTCTCTGGGGTACAATGAGCAGTTCTTC
-	TRBJ2-2	-	TRBV5-1	CASSLSGITGELFF	TGCGCCAGCAGCTTGTCGGGGATCACCGGGGAGCTGTTTTTT
-	TRBJ2-7	-	TRBV28	CASSSPSISYEQYF	TGTGCCAGCAGTTCTCCCTCGATCTCCTACGAGCAGTACTTC
-	TRBJ2-3	-	TRBV6-5	CASSPGEATDTQYF	TGTGCCAGCAGCCCCGGGGAGGCCACAGATACGCAGTATTTT
TRBD2	TRBJ2-3	-	TRBV27	CASSRRLAGGSTDTQYF	TGTGCCAGCAGCCGTCGACTAGCGGGAGGGAGCACAGATACGCAGTATTTT
TRBD2	TRBJ2-3	-	TRBV19	CASTERDTDTQYF	TGTGCCAGTACCGAGCGGGACACAGATACGCAGTATTTT
TRBD1	TRBJ2-7	-	TRBV29-1	CSVELGQMGIYEQYF	TGCAGCGTTGAATTGGGACAGATGGGCATCTACGAGCAGTACTTC
-	TRBJ1-1	-	TRBV11-2	CASSLAGLNTEAFF	TGTGCCAGCAGCTTGGCCGGGCTGAACACTGAAGCTTTCTTT
-	TRBJ2-1	-	TRBV21-1	CASSKEAGGQNEQFF	TGTGCCAGCAGCAAAGAAGCGGGAGGGCAAAATGAGCAGTTCTTC
-	TRBJ2-3	-	TRBV2	CASSEAPLRAQYF	TGTGCCAGCAGTGAAGCACCCCTCAGGGCGCAGTATTTT
-	TRBJ1-1	few	TRBV7-2	CASSRVGGTEAFF	TGTGCCAGCAGCCGAGTAGGGGGGACTGAAGCTTTCTTT
-	TRBJ1-2	-	TRBV11-2	CASSLSGTYGYTF	TGTGCCAGCAGCTTATCTGGTACTTATGGCTACACCTTC